The present TCR beta chain was sequenced within a study of blood T cell repertoires in COVID-19. Study background: Collection of acute and convalescent COVID-19 samples took place in the United States, Italy and Spain. Sources were T cells, B-cell-depleted T cells, or PBMCs; the material itself was cDNA or gDNA.

CDR3 length: 12 residues. V was trimmed by 1 base and J by 8 bases, leaving 7 bases between them. In germline, CDR1 is SGHRS, CDR2 YFSETQ. In the authors' workflow: Reference gene primer amplification in the assay estimated nucleated cell counts. Assay used: immunoSEQ multiplex PCR; TCRdb lists only in-frame clones, some missing. The DNA was the basis for D and trimming; V, J and clone size are from that table. This table has roughly 70,000 clones, approximately 83% appearing once. This clone was recorded a few times. This TCR came from a woman in her fifties or sixties with acute or convalescent COVID-19. The specimen sequenced was peripheral blood. This rearrangement joins TRBV5-1 to TRBJ1-3; D ambiguous. This chain's CDR3 is CASSLSGDTIYF. The CDR3 DNA reads as TGCGCCAGCAGCTTGTCCGGGGACACCATATATTTT.